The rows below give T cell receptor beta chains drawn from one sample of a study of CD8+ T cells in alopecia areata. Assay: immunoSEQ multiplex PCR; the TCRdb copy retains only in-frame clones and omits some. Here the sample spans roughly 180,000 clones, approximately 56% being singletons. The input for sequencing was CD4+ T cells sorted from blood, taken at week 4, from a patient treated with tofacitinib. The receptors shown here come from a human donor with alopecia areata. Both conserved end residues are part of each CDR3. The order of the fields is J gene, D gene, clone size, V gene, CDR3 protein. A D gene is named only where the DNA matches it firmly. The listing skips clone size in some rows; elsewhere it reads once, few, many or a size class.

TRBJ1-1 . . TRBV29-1 CSVGGAGANTEAFF
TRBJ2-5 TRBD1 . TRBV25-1 CASSSRTGGETQYF
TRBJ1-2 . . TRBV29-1 CSAGQSGHGYTF
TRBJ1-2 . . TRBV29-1 CSGNTQNYGYTF
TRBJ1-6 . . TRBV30 CAWRPLFGQWDSPLHF
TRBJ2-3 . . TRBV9 CASSLDSNTDTQYF
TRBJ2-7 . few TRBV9 CASSVGPGHSYEQYF
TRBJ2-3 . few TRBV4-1 CASSPGAGWADTQYF
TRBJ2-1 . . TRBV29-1 CSVTLLNEQFF
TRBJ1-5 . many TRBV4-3 CASSQEGWGSQPQHF
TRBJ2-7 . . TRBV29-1 CSVRRGNEQYF
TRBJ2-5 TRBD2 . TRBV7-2 CASSLVLAGRQETQYF
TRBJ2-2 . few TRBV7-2 CASSLILGELFF
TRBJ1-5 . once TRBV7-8 CASSSDRVTNQPQHF
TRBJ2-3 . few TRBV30 CAWSAFGRDTQYF
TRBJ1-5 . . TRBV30 CAWGQRGGQPQHF
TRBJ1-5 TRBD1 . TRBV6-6 CASSTGENQPQHF
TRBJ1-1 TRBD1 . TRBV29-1 CSVGQGDTEAFF
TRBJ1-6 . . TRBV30 CAWSVQGLYSPLHF
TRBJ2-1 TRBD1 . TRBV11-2 CASSPVPSRGRGHGNEQFF
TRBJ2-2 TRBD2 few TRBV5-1 CASSLGLATGELFF
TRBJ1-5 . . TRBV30 CAWTPRGRVANQPQHF
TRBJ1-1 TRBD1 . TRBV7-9 CASSGQGLSTEAFF
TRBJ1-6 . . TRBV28 CASSPSHLAPLHF
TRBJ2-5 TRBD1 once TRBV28 CASSFTRGRRQETQYF
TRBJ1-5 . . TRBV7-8 CASSRDINQPQHF
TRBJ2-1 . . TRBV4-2 CASSRHNEQFF
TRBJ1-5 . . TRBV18 CASSIEGNQPQHF
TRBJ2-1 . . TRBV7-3 CASSYDPTYNEQFF
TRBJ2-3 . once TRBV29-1 CSVGIGLSTDTQYF
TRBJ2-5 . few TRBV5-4 CASSANRDNQETQYF
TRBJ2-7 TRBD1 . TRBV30 CAWVSGTGVAEQYF
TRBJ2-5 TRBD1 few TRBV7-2 CASSRQGRETQYF
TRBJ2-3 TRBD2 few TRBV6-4 CASSAGGRTDTQYF
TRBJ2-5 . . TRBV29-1 CSVRPRALQETQYF
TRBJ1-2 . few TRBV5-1 CASSLTSDRSYGYTF
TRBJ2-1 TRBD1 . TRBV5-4 CASSFQTGGEQFF
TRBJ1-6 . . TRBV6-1 CASSETTTPLHF
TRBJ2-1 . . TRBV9 CASSVAGSQNEQFF
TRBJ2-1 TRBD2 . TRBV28 CASKGGLYNEQFF
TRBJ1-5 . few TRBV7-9 CASSSGGVSNQPQHF
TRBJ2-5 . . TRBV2 CASNDPGTQYF
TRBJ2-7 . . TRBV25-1 CASSEFGGRNEQYF
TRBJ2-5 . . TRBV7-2 CASTPRGGGGETQYF
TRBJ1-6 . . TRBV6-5 CASSAGGGDSPLHF
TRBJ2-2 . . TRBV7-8 CASSIWGELFF
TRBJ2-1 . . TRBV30 CAWESSGSYNEQFF
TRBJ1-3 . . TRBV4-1 CASSQRVGDTIYF
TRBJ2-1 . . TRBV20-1 CSARDRDEQFF
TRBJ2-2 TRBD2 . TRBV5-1 CASSERTSVFPGELFF
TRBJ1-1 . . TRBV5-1 CASTLWGQGQVNTEAFF
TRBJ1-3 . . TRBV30 CAWNRDSGNTIYF
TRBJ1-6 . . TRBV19 CASSTGFANSPLHF